What follows describes a single TCR beta chain. Its antigen remains unknown. TCRdb keeps only in-frame clones here, not all; method: immunoSEQ multiplex PCR. Here the sample spans about 78,000 clones, approximately 90% being singletons. The data were taken from a study of Tregs in tolerant kidney transplant recipients. About the research overall: Mixed chimerism was transient after nonmyeloablative marrow transplants from related graft donors.

Unstimulated regulatory T cells (CD4+CD25+CD127-), CD4+CD25- non-regulatory cells, CD4 and CD8 cells were FACS-sorted from thawed PBMCs. Findings and caveats of the study: Expanding Tregs on activated donor B cells appeared to best identify donor-specific TCRbeta clones. Few patients were studied, so findings need validation in larger groups.

This clonotype was sampled from a human donor who received a combined kidney and bone marrow transplant. Sequenced material: Tregs from blood, taken before the transplant.

The CDR3 coding sequence is TGTGCCAGCAGCTTCGGACAGGTTAATGAAAAGCAGTACTTC. Translating it yields CASSFGQVNEKQYF. The rearrangement joins TRBV13 to TRBJ2-7; 7 positions match TRBD1. The CDR3 totals 14 residues. Looked up from germline, CDR1 is PRHDT and CDR2 is FYEKMQ (reference sequence). The J segment lost 8 bases and the V segment lost 3 bases, leaving 10 bases of the junction unmatched.